This T cell receptor (beta chain) was captured by sequencing in a study of regulatory T cells in long-lasting Graves disease. The V gene end was trimmed by 8 bases and the J gene end by 2 bases; junction bases not matched to a gene: 6. Germline V gene data show CDR1 as SQVTM and CDR2 as ANQGSEA. The CDR3 has 13 residues. Building of the TCR beta libraries involved iRepertoire HTBI primers and Arm-PCR of CDR3 regions. MiXCR was run by TCRdb on the multiplex PCR reads, yielding one entry per CDR3 protein. The repertoire holds more than 450,000 distinct CDR3 sequences, with about 16% as singletons. Time point specified: newly diagnosed GD, antithyroid drugs for less than 3 months. PBMCs were the source of the RNA used for TCR sequencing. This same sample was also part of a study on T cells in Graves' hyperthyroidism and ophthalmopathy. As reported in that work: Progression to ophthalmopathy was predicted a median of 6.5 months early.

Source: peripheral blood mononuclear cells (PBMCs), taken at new diagnosis, from a patient treated with antithyroid drugs. The receptor's source is a man aged 40-49 years with Graves disease. The chain links TRBV29-1 to TRBJ2-5; 9 nucleotides agree with TRBD2. The CDR3 nucleotides are TGCAGCTCTAGCGGGGTAGGGCAAGAGACCCAGTACTTC. This translates into CSSSGVGQETQYF.